Each of the 10 T cell receptor beta chains below was sequenced from the same sample in a study of T cell changes during pregnancy in multiple sclerosis. Profiling relied on immunoSEQ multiplex PCR, and the TCRdb table lists in-frame clones only, not all of them. The table includes some 97,000 clones, approximately 94% detected once. The sequences come from peripheral blood, collected in the second trimester of pregnancy. These receptors came from a female donor with multiple sclerosis, enrolled in a pregnancy study.

This clone has more than one count but fewer than ten. V and J are TRBV19 and TRBJ2-1; 8 nucleotides match TRBD1. CDR3 size: 14 residues. V lost 6 bases, J lost 9 bases, and 10 bases stayed unmatched. CDR1 and CDR2 from the germline V gene are LNHDA and SQIVND (reference sequence). The CDR3 DNA follows: TGTGCCAGTAGCCCAGGGGGCCGCCGGGGTGAGCAGTTCTTC. It yields the protein CASSPGGRRGEQFF.

The CDR3: CASSSPGSGLDTQYF. The DNA of the CDR3 is TGTGCCAGCAGTTCCCCCGGGAGTGGGCTGGATACGCAGTATTTT. J is TRBJ2-3 and V is TRBV28, with D perhaps matching TRBD2 (6 bases). V shed 4 bases and J shed 6 bases, with 17 bases lying between them. Germline V gives CDR1 MDHEN, CDR2 SYDVKM. CDR3 length: 15 residues.

The chain is built from TRBV29-1 and TRBJ1-2, with 7 bases that match TRBD1. This CDR3 has 12 amino acids. Unmatched junction bases numbered 9, after V lost 2 bases and J lost 12 bases. Germline V gives CDR1 SQVTM, CDR2 ANQGSEA. The CDR3 reads CSVESSDRENTF. The CDR3, as DNA: TGCAGCGTTGAATCCTCCGACAGGGAGAACACCTTC.

V usage is TRBV7-2 and J usage is TRBJ2-3; 11 bases are a match to TRBD2. This CDR3 contains 17 residues. Per the germline V gene, CDR1 is SGHTA and CDR2 is FQGNSA. V lost 3 bases and J lost 4; bases outside the gene matches: 9. The CDR3: CASSFVSGGAYPDTQYF. DNA of the CDR3: TGTGCCAGCAGCTTTGTTAGCGGGGGGGCCTACCCAGATACGCAGTATTTT.

J is TRBJ2-1 and V is TRBV5-6; TRBD1 matches at 9 bases. This CDR3 spans 16 amino acids. V was clipped by 4 bases and J by 5 bases; unmatched bases: 10. Germline values: CDR1 SGHDT, CDR2 YYEEEE. The CDR3 region is CASSHHRDRVDNEQFF. The CDR3 DNA is TGTGCCAGCAGCCACCACCGGGACAGGGTTGACAATGAGCAGTTCTTC.

The chain joins TRBV30 to TRBJ1-1, with 9 positions matching TRBD1. Looked up from germline, CDR1 is GTSNPN and CDR2 is SVGIG (reference sequence). With 5 bases clipped from V and 0 bases from J, the junction kept 7 bases outside the gene matches. The CDR3 consists of 15 residues. The DNA of the CDR3 is TGTGCCTGGGGTGGGGACAGGGTGATGAACACTGAAGCTTTCTTT. Encoded protein: CAWGGDRVMNTEAFF. The variable domain in full, with the rest retrieved from reference TRBV30 and TRBJ1-1, is SQTIHQWPATLVQPVGSPLSLECTVEGTSNPNLYWYRQAAGRGLQLLFYSVGIGQISSEVPQNLSASRPQDRQFILSSKKLLLSDSGFYLCAWGGDRVMNTEAFFGQGTRLTVV.

The J gene is TRBJ2-7, the V gene TRBV28; perhaps TRBD2 as D (6 bases). V was trimmed by 7 bases and J by 6 bases, leaving 19 bases between them. Germline CDR1 MDHEN, CDR2 SYDVKM. The CDR3 has 14 residues. This CDR3 reads CASTGGTARTEQYF. As DNA, the CDR3 is TGTGCCAGCACCGGAGGGACTGCGCGTACCGAGCAGTACTTC.

This clone has just one count. This chain links TRBV19 with TRBJ2-2; TRBD2 matches 9 bases. With 7 bases clipped from V and 5 bases from J, the junction kept 5 bases outside the gene matches. Germline lookup yields CDR1 LNHDA and CDR2 SQIVND (reference sequence). The CDR3 has 14 residues. The CDR3 region has the DNA TGTGCCAGTAATGCGGGAGGGCATACCGGGGAGCTGTTTTTT. Its translation is CASNAGGHTGELFF.

V is TRBV5-5 and J is TRBJ2-5, with D perhaps matching TRBD1 (6 bases). Trimming removed 2 bases at V and 4 bases at J, with 21 bases between. The CDR3 has 17 amino acids. Germline CDR1 SGHKS, CDR2 YYEKEE (reference sequence). The CDR3 sequence is CASSFLPLTGTGETQYF. CDR3 nucleotide sequence: TGTGCCAGCAGCTTTCTCCCTCTAACAGGGACGGGAGAGACCCAGTACTTC.

This sequence joins TRBV5-1 and TRBJ1-3, with 10 bases aligning to TRBD1. V lost 4 bases and J lost 2; bases outside the gene matches: 3. Per the germline V gene, CDR1 is SGHRS and CDR2 is YFSETQ. This CDR3 is built from 15 residues. CDR3 sequence reads: CASSIGQGAGNTIYF. The DNA of the CDR3 is TGCGCCAGCAGCATCGGACAGGGGGCTGGAAACACCATATATTTT. Looking up the rest from reference TRBV5-1 and TRBJ1-3 gives the full variable domain: KAGVTQTPRYLIKTRGQQVTLSCSPISGHRSVSWYQQTPGQGLQFLFEYFSETQRNKGNFPGRFSGRQFSNSRSEMNVSTLELGDSALYLCASSIGQGAGNTIYFGEGSWLTVV.